One and the same sample provided the 5 T cell receptor beta chains below, sequenced in a study of T cell repertoires in ileal Crohn's disease. The data were produced by immunoSEQ multiplex PCR, yet TCRdb's version contains in-frame clones alone and is incomplete. The sample yields tens of thousands of clones, roughly 81% seen once. The specimen sequenced was ileal tissue. The receptors stem from an adult with Crohn's disease.

V usage is TRBV7-3 and J usage is TRBJ2-2, with 8 bases aligning to TRBD1. The CDR3 sequence is 16 residues long. Germline V gene data show CDR1 as SGHTA and CDR2 as FQGTGA. After removal of 5 bases from V and 5 bases from J, the junction contained 10 bases not matched to a gene. The CDR3 bases are TGTGCCAGCAGCCCACGCAGGGGGCAATTAACCGGGGAGCTGTTTTTT. Translated: CASSPRRGQLTGELFF. Combining the CDR3 with reference TRBV7-3 and TRBJ2-2 gives the whole variable domain GAGVSQTPSNKVTEKGKYVELRCDPISGHTALYWYRQSLGQGPEFLIYFQGTGAADDSGLPNDRFFAVRPEGSVSTLKIQRTERGDSAVYLCASSPRRGQLTGELFFGEGSRLTVL.

This chain joins TRBV5-1 and TRBJ2-3; 8 nucleotides align to TRBD2. The V and J ends lost 5 bases and 0 bases, in that order; junction bases with no gene match: 5. The germline V gene has CDR1 SGHRS and CDR2 YFSETQ. The CDR3 is 15 amino acids. Written as DNA, the CDR3 is TGCGCCAGCAGTATTTCGGGGGGGAGCACAGATACGCAGTATTTT. Encoded protein: CASSISGGSTDTQYF.

The chain uses TRBV30 and TRBJ2-2, with a tentative D call TRBD2 (5 bases). Germline V gene lookup returns CDR1 GTSNPN and CDR2 SVGIG (reference sequence). Trimming shortened V by 3 bases and J by 5 bases, and 7 bases separated the two germline ends. The CDR3 consists of 12 residues. The CDR3 nucleotides read TGTGCCTGGAGCAGGAGGACCGGGGAGCTGTTTTTT. Its protein product is CAWSRRTGELFF.

This clone came up once. The gene calls are TRBV30 and TRBJ2-3, with TRBD2 matching over 7 bases. Trimming cost V 1 base and J 5 bases; bases outside gene matches: 9. CDR3 size: 15 residues. CDR1 is GTSNPN, CDR2 SVGIG, per germline (reference sequence). CDR3 sequence reads: CAWSDWGGFGDTQYF. CDR3 coding DNA: TGTGCCTGGAGTGACTGGGGGGGGTTCGGAGATACGCAGTATTTT.

The V and J genes are TRBV5-6 and TRBJ2-5; no firm D call. With 1 base removed from V and 5 bases from J, the gap between germline ends came to 9 bases. The CDR3 totals 13 residues. Germline CDR1 is SGHDT and CDR2 is YYEEEE. CDR3 in amino acids: CASSLWSRETQYF. CDR3 nucleotides: TGTGCCAGCAGCTTGTGGTCTCGGGAGACCCAGTACTTC.